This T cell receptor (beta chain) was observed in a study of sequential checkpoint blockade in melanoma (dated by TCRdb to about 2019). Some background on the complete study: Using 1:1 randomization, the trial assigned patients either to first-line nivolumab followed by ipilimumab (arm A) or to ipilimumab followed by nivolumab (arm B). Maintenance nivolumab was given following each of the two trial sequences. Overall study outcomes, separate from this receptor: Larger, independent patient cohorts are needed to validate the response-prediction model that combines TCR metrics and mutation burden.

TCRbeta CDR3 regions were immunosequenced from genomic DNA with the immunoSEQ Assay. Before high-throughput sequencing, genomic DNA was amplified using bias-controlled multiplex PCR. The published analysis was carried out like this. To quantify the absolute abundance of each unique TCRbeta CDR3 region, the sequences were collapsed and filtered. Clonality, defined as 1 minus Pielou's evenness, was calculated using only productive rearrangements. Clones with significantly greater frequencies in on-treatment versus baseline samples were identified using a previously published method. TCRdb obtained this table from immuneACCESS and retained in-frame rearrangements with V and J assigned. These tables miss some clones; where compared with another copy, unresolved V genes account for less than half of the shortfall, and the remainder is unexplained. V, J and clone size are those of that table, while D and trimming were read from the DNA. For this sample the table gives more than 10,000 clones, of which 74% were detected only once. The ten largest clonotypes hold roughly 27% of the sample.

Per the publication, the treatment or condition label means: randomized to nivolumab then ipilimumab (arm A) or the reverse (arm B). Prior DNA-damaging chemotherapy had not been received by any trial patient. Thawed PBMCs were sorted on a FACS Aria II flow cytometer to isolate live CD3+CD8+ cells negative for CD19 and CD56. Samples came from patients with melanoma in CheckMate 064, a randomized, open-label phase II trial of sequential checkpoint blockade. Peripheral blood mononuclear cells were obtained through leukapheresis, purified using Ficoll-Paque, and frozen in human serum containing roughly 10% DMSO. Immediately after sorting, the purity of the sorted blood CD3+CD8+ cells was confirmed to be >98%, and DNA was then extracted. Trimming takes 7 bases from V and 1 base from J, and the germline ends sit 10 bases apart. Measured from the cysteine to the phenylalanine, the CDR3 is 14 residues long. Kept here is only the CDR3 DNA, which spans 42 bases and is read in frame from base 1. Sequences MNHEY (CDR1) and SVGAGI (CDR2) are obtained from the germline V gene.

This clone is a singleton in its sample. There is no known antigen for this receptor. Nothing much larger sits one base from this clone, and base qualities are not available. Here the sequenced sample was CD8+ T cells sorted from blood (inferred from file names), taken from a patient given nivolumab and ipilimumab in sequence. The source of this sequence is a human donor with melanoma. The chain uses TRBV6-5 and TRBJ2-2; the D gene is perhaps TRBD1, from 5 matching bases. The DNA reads TGTGCCAGCAAGCCAGGGATGAACACCGGGGAGCTGTTTTTT. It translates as CASKPGMNTGELFF.